The TCR beta chain under discussion was sequenced for a study of cytomegalovirus exposure and HLA in healthy donors (dated by TCRdb to 2016 to 2017). At the level of the whole study: According to a later analysis, the 110 or so validation repertoires were produced on the same platform as the approximately 620 repertoires of the first cohort. The study aimed to test whether signatures of past pathogen exposure could be identified by cataloging public T cell receptors. Along with the roughly 700-subject first cohort, a separate validation cohort of over a hundred different subjects was used. High-throughput TCR immunosequencing, statistical association of individual TCRs with disease status, and machine learning were combined to predict cytomegalovirus infection status.

The library was built by means of the immunoSEQ multiplex PCR assay. Turning to the authors' computational methods: To diagnose cytomegalovirus status from the catalog of TCR beta chain sequences, a statistical classification framework was built. The clones in this table, taken by TCRdb from immuneACCESS, are in-frame only. Not every clone is retained; where verified, under half of the shortfall comes from an unresolved V gene, and the cause of the rest is unknown. That table gives V, J and clone size, and the DNA gave D and trimming. The sample profile shows some 250,000 clones; nearly 90% of them were found once. The ten largest clones represent about 0.36% of the sample. The donors belonged to the validation cohort of roughly 120 subjects, which was separate from the roughly 700-subject first cohort. Here is what the overall study found, with its caveats: Three of the identified cytomegalovirus-associated TCR beta chains were confirmed in vitro to be specific for cytomegalovirus antigens. In both the original and validation cohorts, the classifier was reported to diagnose cytomegalovirus status with high specificity and sensitivity. In the study, around 150 TCR beta chains were listed as associated with cytomegalovirus. The authors suggested that the approach could potentially be generalized to other disease states and immunological phenotypes. A later analysis had no HLA typing for the validation cohort, so co-occurrence there was scored across all 130 or so repertoires. Most TCR sequences were observed very rarely across donors, whereas some public TCRs were present in many individuals. Of the cluster scores, roughly 93% were above 0 in a later analysis, which found that TCRs clustered in the first cohort also tended to co-occur in the 95 to 150 validation repertoires.

Comment on this clone: What antigen it recognizes has not been identified. No quality values exist for individual bases; no much larger clone is one base distant.

The sequencing input was PBMCs. This receptor was taken from a woman aged 18-35 years in good health and CMV-seronegative.

The CDR3 protein is CASSTMGGDTGELFF. The DNA reads as follows: TGTGCCAGTAGTACCATGGGGGGGGACACCGGGGAGCTGTTTTTT. The rearrangement combines TRBV19 with TRBJ2-2, and 7 junction bases match TRBD2. The CDR3 runs 15 residues from the cysteine to the phenylalanine. The DNA shown is the 45-base CDR3, in frame from base 1. Reading the germline V gene (reference sequence) gives CDR1 LNHDA and CDR2 SQIVND. V is cut back by 4 bases and J by 3 bases, with 5 bases in the junction unmatched.